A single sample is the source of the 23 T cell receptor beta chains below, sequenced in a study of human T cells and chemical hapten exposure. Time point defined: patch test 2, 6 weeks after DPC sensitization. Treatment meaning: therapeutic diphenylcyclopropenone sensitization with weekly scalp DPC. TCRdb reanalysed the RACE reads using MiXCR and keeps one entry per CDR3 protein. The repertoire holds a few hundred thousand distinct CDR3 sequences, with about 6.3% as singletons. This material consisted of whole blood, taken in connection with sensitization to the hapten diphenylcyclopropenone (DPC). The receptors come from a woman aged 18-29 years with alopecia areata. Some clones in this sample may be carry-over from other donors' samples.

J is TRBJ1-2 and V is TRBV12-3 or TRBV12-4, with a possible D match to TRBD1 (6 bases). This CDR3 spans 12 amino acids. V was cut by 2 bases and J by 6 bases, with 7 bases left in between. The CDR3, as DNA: TGTGCCAGCAGTTTAACAGGGAATGGCTACACCTTC. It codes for CASSLTGNGYTF.

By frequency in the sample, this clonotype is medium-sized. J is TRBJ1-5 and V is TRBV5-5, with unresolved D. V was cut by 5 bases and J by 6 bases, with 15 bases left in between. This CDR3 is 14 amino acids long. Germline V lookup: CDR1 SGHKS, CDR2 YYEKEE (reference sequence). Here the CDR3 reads CASSWWGFGQPQHF. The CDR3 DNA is TGTGCCAGCAGTTGGTGGGGTTTTGGTCAGCCCCAGCATTTT.

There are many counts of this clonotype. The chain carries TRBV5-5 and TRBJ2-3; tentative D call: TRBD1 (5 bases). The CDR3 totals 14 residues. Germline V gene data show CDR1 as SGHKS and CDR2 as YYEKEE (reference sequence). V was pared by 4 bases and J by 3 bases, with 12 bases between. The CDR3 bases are TGTGCCAGCAGCCCGACAGACCAGACAGATACGCAGTATTTT. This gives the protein CASSPTDQTDTQYF.

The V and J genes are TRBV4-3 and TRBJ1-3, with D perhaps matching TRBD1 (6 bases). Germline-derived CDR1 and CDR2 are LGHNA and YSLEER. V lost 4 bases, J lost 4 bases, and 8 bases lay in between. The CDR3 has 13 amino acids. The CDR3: CASSRDIGNTIYF. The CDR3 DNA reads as TGCGCCAGCAGCCGGGACATCGGAAACACCATATATTTT.

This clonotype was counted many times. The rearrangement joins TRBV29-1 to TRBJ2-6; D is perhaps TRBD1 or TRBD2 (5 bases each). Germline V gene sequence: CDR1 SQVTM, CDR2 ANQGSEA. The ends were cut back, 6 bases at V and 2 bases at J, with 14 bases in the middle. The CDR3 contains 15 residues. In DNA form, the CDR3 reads TGCAGCGTGGGACCCAGCTATGCTGGGGCCAACGTCCTGACTTTC. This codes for CSVGPSYAGANVLTF.

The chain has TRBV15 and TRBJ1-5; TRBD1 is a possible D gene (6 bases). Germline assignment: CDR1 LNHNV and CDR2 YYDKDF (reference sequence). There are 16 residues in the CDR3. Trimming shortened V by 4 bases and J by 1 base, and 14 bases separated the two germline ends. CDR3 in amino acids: CATSIGTRSSNQPQHF. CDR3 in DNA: TGTGCCACCAGCATAGGGACAAGGTCGAGCAATCAGCCCCAGCATTTT.

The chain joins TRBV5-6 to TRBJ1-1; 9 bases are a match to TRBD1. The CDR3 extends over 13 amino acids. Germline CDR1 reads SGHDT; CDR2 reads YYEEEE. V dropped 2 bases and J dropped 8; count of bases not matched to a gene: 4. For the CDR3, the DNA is TGTGCCAGCAGCTTAGACAGGGGGGTAGAAGCTTTCTTT. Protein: CASSLDRGVEAFF.

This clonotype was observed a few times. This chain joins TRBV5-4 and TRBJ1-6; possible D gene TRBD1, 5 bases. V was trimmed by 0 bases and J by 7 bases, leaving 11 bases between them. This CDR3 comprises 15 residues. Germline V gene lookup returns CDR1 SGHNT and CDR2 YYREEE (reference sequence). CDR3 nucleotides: TGTGCCAGCAGCTTGGCCCCAGGGAAAAATTCACCCCTCCACTTT. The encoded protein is CASSLAPGKNSPLHF. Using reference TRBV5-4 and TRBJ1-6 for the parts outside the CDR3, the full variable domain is ETGVTQSPTHLIKTRGQQVTLRCSSQSGHNTVSWYQQALGQGPQFIFQYYREEENGRGNFPPRFSGLQFPNYSSELNVNALELDDSALYLCASSLAPGKNSPLHFGNGTRLTVT.

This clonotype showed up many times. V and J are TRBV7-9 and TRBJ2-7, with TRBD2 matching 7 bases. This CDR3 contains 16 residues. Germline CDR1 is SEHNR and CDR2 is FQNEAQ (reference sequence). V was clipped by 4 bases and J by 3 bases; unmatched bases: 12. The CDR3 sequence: CASSSPRGDSRYEQYF. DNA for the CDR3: TGTGCCAGCAGCTCCCCCCGGGGGGACTCTCGCTACGAGCAGTACTTC.

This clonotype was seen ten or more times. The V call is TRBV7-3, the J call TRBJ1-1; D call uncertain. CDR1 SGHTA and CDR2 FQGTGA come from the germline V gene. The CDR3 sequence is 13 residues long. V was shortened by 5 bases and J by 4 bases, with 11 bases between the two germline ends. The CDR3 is CASSPMGITEAFF. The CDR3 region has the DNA TGTGCCAGCAGCCCCATGGGGATCACTGAAGCTTTCTTT.

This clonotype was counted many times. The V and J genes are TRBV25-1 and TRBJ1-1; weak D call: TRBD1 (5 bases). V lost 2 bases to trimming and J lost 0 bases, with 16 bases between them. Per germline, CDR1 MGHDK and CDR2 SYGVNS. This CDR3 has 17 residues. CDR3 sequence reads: CASSEAGRGKVNTEAFF. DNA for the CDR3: TGTGCCAGCAGTGAAGCAGGCCGGGGGAAGGTGAACACTGAAGCTTTCTTT. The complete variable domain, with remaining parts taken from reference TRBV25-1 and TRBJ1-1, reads EADIYQTPRYLVIGTGKKITLECSQTMGHDKMYWYQQDPGMELHLIHYSYGVNSTEKGDLSSESTVSRIRTEHFPLTLESARPSHTSQYLCASSEAGRGKVNTEAFFGQGTRLTVV.

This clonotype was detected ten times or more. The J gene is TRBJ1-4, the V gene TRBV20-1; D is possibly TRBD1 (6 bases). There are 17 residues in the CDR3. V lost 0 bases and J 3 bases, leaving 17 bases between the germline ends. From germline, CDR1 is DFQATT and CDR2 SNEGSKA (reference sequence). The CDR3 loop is CSARDYQGRAANEKLFF. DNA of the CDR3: TGCAGTGCTAGAGATTACCAGGGGAGGGCTGCTAATGAAAAACTGTTTTTT.

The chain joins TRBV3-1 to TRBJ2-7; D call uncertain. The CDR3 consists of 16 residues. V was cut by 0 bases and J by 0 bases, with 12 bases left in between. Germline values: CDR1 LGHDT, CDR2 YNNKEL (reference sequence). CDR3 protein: CASSQDGGLNSYEQYF. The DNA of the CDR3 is TGTGCCAGCAGCCAAGACGGCGGTCTGAACTCCTACGAGCAGTACTTC.

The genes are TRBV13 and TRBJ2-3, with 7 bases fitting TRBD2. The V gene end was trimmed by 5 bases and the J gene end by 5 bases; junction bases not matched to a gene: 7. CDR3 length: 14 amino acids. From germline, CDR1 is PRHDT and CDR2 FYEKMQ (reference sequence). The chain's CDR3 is CASSPPSGEDTQYF. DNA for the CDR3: TGTGCCAGCAGCCCCCCGAGCGGGGAAGATACGCAGTATTTT.

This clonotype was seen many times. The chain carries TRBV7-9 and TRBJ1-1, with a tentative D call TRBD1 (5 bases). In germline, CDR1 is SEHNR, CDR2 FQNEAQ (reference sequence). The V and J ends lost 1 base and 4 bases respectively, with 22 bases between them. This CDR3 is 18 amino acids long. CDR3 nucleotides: TGTGCCAGCAGCTTAGGGAGCGGGGACGGGCTTTGGGGCACTGAAGCTTTCTTT. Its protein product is CASSLGSGDGLWGTEAFF.

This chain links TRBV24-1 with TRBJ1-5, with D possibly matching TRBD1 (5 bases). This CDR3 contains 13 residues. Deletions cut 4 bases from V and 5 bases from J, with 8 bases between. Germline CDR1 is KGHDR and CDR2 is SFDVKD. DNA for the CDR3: TGTGCCACCAGTGAGCAGGGAGATCAGCCCCAGCATTTT. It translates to CATSEQGDQPQHF.

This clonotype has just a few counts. The CDR3 DNA is TGTGCCAGCAGCCAAGAGTTGGGCTTCCAGTACTTC. Translated, it gives CASSQELGFQYF. The J gene is TRBJ2-5, the V gene TRBV14, with D unclear. This CDR3 has 12 residues. V lost 0 bases, J lost 10 bases, and 9 bases lay in between. The germline V gene encodes CDR1 SGHDN and CDR2 FVKESK.

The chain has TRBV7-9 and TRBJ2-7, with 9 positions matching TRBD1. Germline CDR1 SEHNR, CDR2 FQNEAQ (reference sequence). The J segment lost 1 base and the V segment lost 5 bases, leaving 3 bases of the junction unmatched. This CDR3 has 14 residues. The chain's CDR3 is CASSTGTGSYEQYF. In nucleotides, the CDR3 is TGTGCCAGCAGCACCGGGACAGGGTCCTACGAGCAGTACTTC.

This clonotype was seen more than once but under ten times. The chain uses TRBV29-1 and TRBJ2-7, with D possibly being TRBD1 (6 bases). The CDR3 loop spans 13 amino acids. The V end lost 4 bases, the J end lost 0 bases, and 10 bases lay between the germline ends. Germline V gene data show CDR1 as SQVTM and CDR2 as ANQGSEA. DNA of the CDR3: TGCAGCGTTGCCTGGGACATCTCCTACGAGCAGTACTTC. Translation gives CSVAWDISYEQYF.

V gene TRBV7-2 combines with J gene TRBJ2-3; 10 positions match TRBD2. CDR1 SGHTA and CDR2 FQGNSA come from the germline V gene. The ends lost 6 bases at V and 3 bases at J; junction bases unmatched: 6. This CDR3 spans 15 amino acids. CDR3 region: CASRLIAGGTDTQYF. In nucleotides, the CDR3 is TGTGCCAGCAGGTTAATAGCGGGGGGAACAGATACGCAGTATTTT.

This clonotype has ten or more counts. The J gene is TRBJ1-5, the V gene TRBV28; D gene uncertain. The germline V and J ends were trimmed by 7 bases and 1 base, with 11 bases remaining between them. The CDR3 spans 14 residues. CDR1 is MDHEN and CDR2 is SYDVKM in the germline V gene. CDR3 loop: CASIRVGSNQPQHF. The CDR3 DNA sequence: TGTGCCAGCATAAGGGTAGGAAGCAATCAGCCCCAGCATTTT.

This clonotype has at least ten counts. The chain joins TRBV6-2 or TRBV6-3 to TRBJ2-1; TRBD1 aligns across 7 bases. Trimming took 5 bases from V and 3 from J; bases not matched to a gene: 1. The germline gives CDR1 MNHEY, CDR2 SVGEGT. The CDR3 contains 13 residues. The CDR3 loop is CASSGTDYNEQFF. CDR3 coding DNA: TGTGCCAGCAGTGGGACAGACTACAATGAGCAGTTCTTC.

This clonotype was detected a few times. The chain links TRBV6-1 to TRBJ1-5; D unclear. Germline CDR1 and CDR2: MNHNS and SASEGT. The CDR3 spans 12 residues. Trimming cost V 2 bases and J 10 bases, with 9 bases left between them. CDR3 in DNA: TGTGCCAGCAGTGAACGGGCTGTACCCCAGCATTTT. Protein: CASSERAVPQHF.